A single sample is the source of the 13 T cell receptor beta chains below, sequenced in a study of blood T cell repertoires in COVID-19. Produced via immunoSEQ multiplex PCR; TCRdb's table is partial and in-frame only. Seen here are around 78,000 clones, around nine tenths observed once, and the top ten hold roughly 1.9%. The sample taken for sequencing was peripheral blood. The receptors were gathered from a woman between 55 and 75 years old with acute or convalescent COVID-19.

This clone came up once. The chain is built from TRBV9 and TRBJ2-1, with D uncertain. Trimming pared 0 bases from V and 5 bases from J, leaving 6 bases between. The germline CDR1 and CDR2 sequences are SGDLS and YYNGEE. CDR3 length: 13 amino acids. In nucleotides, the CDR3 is TGTGCCAGCAGCGTAGTGGCCGACAATGAGCAGTTCTTC. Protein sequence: CASSVVADNEQFF.

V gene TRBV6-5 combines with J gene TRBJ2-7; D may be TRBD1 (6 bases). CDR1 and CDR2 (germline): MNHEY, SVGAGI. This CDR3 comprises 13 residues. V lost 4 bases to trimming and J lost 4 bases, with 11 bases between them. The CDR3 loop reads CASSLDRRYEQYF. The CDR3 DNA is TGTGCCAGCAGTTTGGACAGACGTTACGAGCAGTACTTC.

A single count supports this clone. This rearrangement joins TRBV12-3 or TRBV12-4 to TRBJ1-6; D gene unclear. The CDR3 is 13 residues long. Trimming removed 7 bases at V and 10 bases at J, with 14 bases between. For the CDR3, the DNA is TGTGCCAGCACTCGCGGAGGGCGCTCACCCCTCCACTTT. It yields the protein CASTRGGRSPLHF.

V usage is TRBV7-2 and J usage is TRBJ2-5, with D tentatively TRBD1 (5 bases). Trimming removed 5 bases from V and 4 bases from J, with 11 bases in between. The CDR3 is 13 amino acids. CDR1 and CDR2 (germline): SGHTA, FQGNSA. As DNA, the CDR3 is TGTGCCAGCAGCGCATCAGGGTCAGAGACCCAGTACTTC. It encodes CASSASGSETQYF.

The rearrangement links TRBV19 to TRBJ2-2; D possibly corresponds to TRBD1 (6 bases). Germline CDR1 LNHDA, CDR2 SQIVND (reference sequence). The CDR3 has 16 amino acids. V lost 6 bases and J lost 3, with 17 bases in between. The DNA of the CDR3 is TGTGCCAGTAGCCCCAACAGGGCTTTGGACACCGGGGAGCTGTTTTTT. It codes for CASSPNRALDTGELFF.

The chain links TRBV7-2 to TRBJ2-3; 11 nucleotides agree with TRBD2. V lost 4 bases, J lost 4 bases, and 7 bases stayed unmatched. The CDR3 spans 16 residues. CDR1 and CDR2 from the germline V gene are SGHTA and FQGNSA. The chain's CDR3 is CASSSSSGGAADTQYF. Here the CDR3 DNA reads TGTGCCAGCAGCTCAAGTAGCGGGGGGGCCGCAGATACGCAGTATTTT.

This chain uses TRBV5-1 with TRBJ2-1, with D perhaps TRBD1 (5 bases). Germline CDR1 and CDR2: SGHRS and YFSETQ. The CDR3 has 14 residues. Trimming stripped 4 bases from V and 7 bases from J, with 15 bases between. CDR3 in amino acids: CASSKGQPDNEQFF. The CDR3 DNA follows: TGCGCCAGCAGCAAGGGGCAACCTGATAATGAGCAGTTCTTC.

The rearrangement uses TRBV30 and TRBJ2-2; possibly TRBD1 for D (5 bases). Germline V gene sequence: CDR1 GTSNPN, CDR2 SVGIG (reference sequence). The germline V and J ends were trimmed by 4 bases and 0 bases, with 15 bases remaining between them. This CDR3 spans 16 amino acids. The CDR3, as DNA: TGTGCCTGGACTAAGGGCTGGGGCGCGAACACCGGGGAGCTGTTTTTT. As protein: CAWTKGWGANTGELFF.

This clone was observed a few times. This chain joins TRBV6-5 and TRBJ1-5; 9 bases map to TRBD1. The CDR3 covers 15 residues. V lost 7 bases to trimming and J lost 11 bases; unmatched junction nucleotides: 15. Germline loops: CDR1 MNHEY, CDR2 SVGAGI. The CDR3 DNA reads TGTGCCAGCACCTGGACAGGGGTAAGTATCAGGGCCCAGCATTTT. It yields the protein CASTWTGVSIRAQHF.

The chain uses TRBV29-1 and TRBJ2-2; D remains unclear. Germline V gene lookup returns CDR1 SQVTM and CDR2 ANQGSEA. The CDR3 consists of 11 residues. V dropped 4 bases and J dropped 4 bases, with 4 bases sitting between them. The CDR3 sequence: CSVALTGELFF. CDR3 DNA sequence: TGCAGCGTTGCTCTCACCGGGGAGCTGTTTTTT.

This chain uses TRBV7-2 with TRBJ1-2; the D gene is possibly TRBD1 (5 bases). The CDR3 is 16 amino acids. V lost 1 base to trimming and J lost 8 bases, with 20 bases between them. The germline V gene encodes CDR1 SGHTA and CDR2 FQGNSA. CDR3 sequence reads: CASSLGPSDIAGGYTF. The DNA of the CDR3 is TGTGCCAGCAGCTTAGGCCCTTCGGACATCGCGGGAGGCTACACCTTC.

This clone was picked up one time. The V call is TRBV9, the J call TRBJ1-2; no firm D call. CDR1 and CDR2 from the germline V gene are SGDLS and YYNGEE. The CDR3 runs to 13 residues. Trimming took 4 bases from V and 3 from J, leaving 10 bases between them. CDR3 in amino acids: CASSPREDYGYTF. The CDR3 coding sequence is TGTGCCAGCAGCCCCCGGGAAGACTATGGCTACACCTTC.

The CDR3 loop is CASSQRLAADTQYF. For the CDR3, the DNA is TGTGCCAGCAGCCAACGACTAGCGGCAGATACGCAGTATTTT. The chain carries TRBV7-9 and TRBJ2-3; 9 bases map to TRBD2. V dropped 5 bases and J dropped 4; count of bases not matched to a gene: 4. In germline, CDR1 is SEHNR, CDR2 FQNEAQ (reference sequence). The CDR3 has 14 amino acids.